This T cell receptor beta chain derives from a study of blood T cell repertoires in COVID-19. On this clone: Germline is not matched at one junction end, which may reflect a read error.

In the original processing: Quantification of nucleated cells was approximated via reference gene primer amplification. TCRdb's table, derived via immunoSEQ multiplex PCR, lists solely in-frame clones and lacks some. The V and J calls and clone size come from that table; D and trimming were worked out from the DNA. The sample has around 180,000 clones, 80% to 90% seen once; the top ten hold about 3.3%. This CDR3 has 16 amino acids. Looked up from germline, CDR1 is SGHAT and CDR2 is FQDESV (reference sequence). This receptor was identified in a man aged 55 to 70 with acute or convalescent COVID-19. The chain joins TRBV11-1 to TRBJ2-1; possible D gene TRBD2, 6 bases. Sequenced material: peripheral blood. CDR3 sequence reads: CASSIAGTSFYNEQFF. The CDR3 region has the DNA TGTGCCAGCAGCATAGCCGGGACTTCATTCTACAATGAGCAGTTCTTC.